The present T cell receptor beta chain was sequenced within a study of T-cell memory formation after mild COVID-19. At the level of the study: In these data, TCR clusters were largely donor specific.

Constant-segment primers served in 5'RACE that generated TCR alpha and TCR beta cDNA libraries bearing sample barcodes and UMIs. TCRdb reprocessed the 5' RACE reads with MiXCR, giving one entry per CDR3 protein. The sample yields 450,000 to 650,000 distinct CDR3 sequences, 18% seen once. The CDR3 is made up of 15 amino acids. Trimming removed 6 bases from V and 0 bases from J, with 12 bases in between. The V call is TRBV12-3 or TRBV12-4, the J call TRBJ1-3; possible D gene TRBD1, 6 bases. The source material was PBMCs or a T cell subset sorted from them (not recorded which). The source is an adult woman who had mild COVID-19 (a few samples of this study predate the infection). Cell type and time point are not known. The CDR3 here is CASRTTGSSGNTIYF. The CDR3 bases are TGTGCCAGCAGAACGACAGGAAGCTCTGGAAACACCATATATTTT.